These 22 T cell receptor beta chains share one sample of origin, sequenced in a study of blood T cells in healthy people across ages. With a J-beta primer mix and a sample-barcoded 5' primer, a second PCR ran 7 to 11 cycles. One entry per CDR3 protein, called by TCRdb with MiXCR from the 5' RACE reads. Of roughly 800,000 distinct CDR3 sequences listed, roughly 64% were seen once; the top ten hold 22%. Specimen: blood. The origin of the receptors is a young man in good health.

The sample holds a few counts of this clonotype. The rearrangement links TRBV20-1 to TRBJ1-5, with D maybe TRBD1 (6 bases). V dropped 7 bases and J dropped 7 bases, with 14 bases sitting between them. This CDR3 contains 12 residues. Germline values: CDR1 DFQATT, CDR2 SNEGSKA (reference sequence). CDR3 sequence reads: CSVPRGGQPQHF. DNA for the CDR3: TGCAGTGTGCCCAGGGGAGGGCAGCCCCAGCATTTT.

This chain uses TRBV13 with TRBJ2-5, with 7 bases identical to TRBD1. The CDR3 is 14 amino acids. The germline V gene has CDR1 PRHDT and CDR2 FYEKMQ (reference sequence). Losses at the gene ends were 5 bases for V and 1 base for J; bases not matched to a gene: 4. The CDR3 region is CASSVRDSQETQYF. The DNA of the CDR3 is TGTGCCAGCAGCGTTAGGGACAGCCAAGAGACCCAGTACTTC.

V and J are TRBV24-1 and TRBJ1-2, with no clear D. V was trimmed by 3 bases and J by 11 bases, leaving 12 bases between them. The CDR3 is made up of 12 amino acids. Germline CDR1 is KGHDR and CDR2 is SFDVKD. CDR3 nucleotides: TGTGCCACCAGTGATGTCGGGCGACGGTACACCTTC. Encoded protein: CATSDVGRRYTF.

This clonotype has at least ten counts. This chain links TRBV6-6 with TRBJ2-7; D ambiguous. The CDR3 has 14 residues. Germline V CDR1 and CDR2: MNHNY, SVGAGI (reference sequence). With 6 bases removed from V and 1 base from J, the gap between germline ends came to 13 bases. CDR3 sequence: CASRPPGPSYEQYF. In DNA, the CDR3 is TGTGCCAGCAGACCTCCGGGTCCTTCCTACGAGCAGTACTTC.

This chain links TRBV7-2 with TRBJ2-5; no clear D. The CDR3 has 14 residues. V gave up 0 bases and J gave up 5 bases, with 10 bases separating them. Germline V gene sequence: CDR1 SGHTA, CDR2 FQGNSA. The CDR3 protein is CASSLAHGWETQYF. In DNA form, the CDR3 reads TGTGCCAGCAGCTTAGCGCATGGGTGGGAGACCCAGTACTTC.

The rearrangement joins TRBV5-1 to TRBJ2-7, with 7 nucleotides matching TRBD2. J gave up 5 bases and V 10 bases, and 15 bases lay outside the gene matches. The CDR3 is made up of 14 amino acids. Germline loops: CDR1 SGHRS, CDR2 YFSETQ. Here the CDR3 reads CASRTGGTGNEQYF. In DNA form, the CDR3 reads TGCGCCTCCAGGACGGGGGGTACGGGTAACGAGCAGTACTTC.

This clonotype showed up just once. V gene TRBV5-1 combines with J gene TRBJ1-2; D remains ambiguous. CDR1 SGHRS and CDR2 YFSETQ come from the germline V gene. This CDR3 is 12 amino acids long. Trimming removed 6 bases from V and 0 bases from J, with 6 bases in between. CDR3 protein: CASKEANYGYTF. For the CDR3, the DNA is TGCGCCAGCAAGGAAGCTAACTATGGCTACACCTTC.

This clonotype has just a few counts. The rearrangement links TRBV9 to TRBJ1-2; D is uncertain. Deletions cut 3 bases from V and 4 bases from J, with 10 bases between. CDR1 SGDLS and CDR2 YYNGEE come from the germline V gene. There are 13 residues in the CDR3. The CDR3 protein is CASSATPSYGYTF. CDR3 nucleotides: TGTGCCAGCAGCGCGACGCCCAGCTATGGCTACACCTTC. The full variable domain, with the rest looked up from reference TRBV9 and TRBJ1-2, is DSGVTQTPKHLITATGQRVTLRCSPRSGDLSVYWYQQSLDQGLQFLIQYYNGEERAKGNILERFSAQQFPDLHSELNLSSLELGDSALYFCASSATPSYGYTFGSGTRLTVV.

This clonotype came up a few times. The V call is TRBV6-5, the J call TRBJ2-4, with 7 positions matching TRBD1. The J call could be wrong; TRBJ2-7 is a better fit for the DNA end. There are 15 residues in the CDR3. Germline CDR1 reads MNHEY; CDR2 reads SVGAGI. DNA of the CDR3: TGTGCCAGCAGTTACGCTACAGGGGCCGGATACGAGCAGTACTTC. Translated: CASSYATGAGYEQYF.

This clonotype showed up just a few times. This sequence joins TRBV20-1 and TRBJ2-3; 7 nucleotides agree with TRBD1. This CDR3 region has 13 residues. V trimming: 6 bases; J trimming: 2 bases; junction bases outside the gene matches: 5. Looked up from germline, CDR1 is DFQATT and CDR2 is SNEGSKA (reference sequence). In DNA form, the CDR3 reads TGCAGTGCGAAACAGGGGTACACAGATACGCAGTATTTT. Translated: CSAKQGYTDTQYF.

The chain combines TRBV3-1 with TRBJ2-5, with no clear D. Per the germline V gene, CDR1 is LGHDT and CDR2 is YNNKEL (reference sequence). The ends were cut back, 2 bases at V and 2 bases at J, with 12 bases in the middle. The CDR3 has 15 amino acids. CDR3 in amino acids: CASSQNHRRQETQYF. CDR3 sequence (DNA): TGTGCCAGCAGCCAAAACCACCGCAGGCAAGAGACCCAGTACTTC.

This rearrangement joins TRBV5-5 to TRBJ2-1, with 12 nucleotides matching TRBD2. Trimming at V came to 0 bases and at J to 6 bases, leaving 7 bases not matched to a gene. The CDR3 is 17 amino acids. CDR1 SGHKS and CDR2 YYEKEE come from the germline V gene (reference sequence). In DNA, the CDR3 is TGTGCCAGCAGCTTGGGACTAGCGGGAGATGTTTTCAATGAGCAGTTCTTC. It encodes CASSLGLAGDVFNEQFF.

The chain has TRBV18 and TRBJ2-7; D assignment may be TRBD1 or TRBD2 (5 bases each). The germline gives CDR1 KGHSH, CDR2 LQKENI. Trimming stripped 2 bases from V and 7 bases from J, with 18 bases between. The CDR3 runs to 15 residues. The CDR3 reads CASSPERPGPMEQYF. CDR3 nucleotide sequence: TGTGCCAGCTCACCAGAAAGACCGGGACCTATGGAGCAGTACTTC.

This clonotype came up a few times. The CDR3 nucleotides are TGTGCCAGCAGCTTAGGGGCGGGGAATGGCTACACCTTC. Protein product: CASSLGAGNGYTF. This rearrangement joins TRBV7-9 to TRBJ1-2, with unresolved D. Germline loops: CDR1 SEHNR, CDR2 FQNEAQ (reference sequence). V was shortened by 1 base and J by 6 bases, with 9 bases between the two germline ends. This CDR3 comprises 13 residues.

The chain employs TRBV9 and TRBJ2-1; D possibly corresponds to TRBD1 (6 bases). The DNA matches TRBJ2-7 better at its end, which makes the J call doubtful. Germline CDR1 is SGDLS and CDR2 is YYNGEE. CDR3 length: 13 amino acids. The CDR3 bases are TGTGCCAGCAGCGTTGGGTGGGACAATGAGCAGTACTTC. The encoded protein is CASSVGWDNEQYF.

This chain connects TRBV7-8 to TRBJ2-4; D not certain. Matching the DNA end better, TRBJ2-7 makes the J call doubtful. This CDR3 contains 13 residues. Germline V gene data show CDR1 as SGHVS and CDR2 as FQNEAQ. CDR3 in amino acids: CASSFGHFYEQYF. The CDR3, as DNA: TGTGCCAGCAGCTTTGGGCACTTCTACGAGCAGTACTTC.

The chain recombines TRBV5-6 with TRBJ1-2; D may be TRBD1 (6 bases). The CDR3 contains 18 residues. The V gene's germline CDR1 is SGHDT and CDR2 YYEEEE. Trimming removed 2 bases at V and 6 bases at J, with 26 bases between. The CDR3 region has the DNA TGTGCCAGCAGCTTAGGTCTTGCAGGGGCCGCCGGAAAGGATGGCTACACCTTC. It specifies CASSLGLAGAAGKDGYTF.

This rearrangement joins TRBV7-9 to TRBJ1-6; no definite D call. V shed 5 bases and J shed 7 bases, with 15 bases lying between them. Germline CDR1 is SEHNR and CDR2 is FQNEAQ (reference sequence). The CDR3 has 15 amino acids. This CDR3 is CASSPSGGRNSPLHF. CDR3 in DNA: TGTGCCAGCAGCCCCTCGGGAGGGAGAAATTCACCCCTCCACTTT.

The chain uses TRBV27 and TRBJ2-1; TRBD1 might be the D (6 bases). The CDR3 contains 14 residues. The V end was cut by 7 bases, the J end by 6 bases, with 16 bases between. CDR1 and CDR2 (germline): MNHEY, SMNVEV (reference sequence). The CDR3 protein is CASNPGTPSNEQFF. The CDR3 region has the DNA TGTGCCAGCAACCCCGGGACACCGTCCAATGAGCAGTTCTTC.

This chain joins TRBV7-9 and TRBJ1-5; unclear D gene. The CDR3 is 13 amino acids. Trimming stripped 5 bases from V and 6 bases from J, with 11 bases between. CDR1 and CDR2 (germline): SEHNR, FQNEAQ (reference sequence). For the CDR3, the DNA is TGTGCCAGCAGCGTAGTTTCGGGTCAGCCCCAGCATTTT. This encodes CASSVVSGQPQHF.

V is TRBV20-1 and J is TRBJ2-4, with D perhaps assigned TRBD1 or TRBD2 (5 bases each). The J call is in doubt because the DNA end fits TRBJ2-7 better. Germline V gene sequence: CDR1 DFQATT, CDR2 SNEGSKA (reference sequence). The CDR3 totals 14 residues. The CDR3 DNA reads TGCAGTGCTAGTCTCACGGGACCAAGACGCGAGCAGTACTTC. This encodes CSASLTGPRREQYF.

V and J are TRBV20-1 and TRBJ2-7; tentatively, D is TRBD2 (7 bases). This CDR3 is 15 amino acids long. The germline CDR1 and CDR2 sequences are DFQATT and SNEGSKA (reference sequence). V was trimmed by 0 bases and J by 2 bases, leaving 14 bases between them. The CDR3 DNA follows: TGCAGTGCTAGAGATGTAGGGGGGGGCACCTACGAGCAGTACTTC. It yields the protein CSARDVGGGTYEQYF.